The TCR beta chain described here comes from a study of CD8 T cells in Susac syndrome. Study as a whole: Blood was drawn from Susac syndrome patients while they were therapy-naive, on corticosteroids, or on intravenous immunoglobulin alone.

Diagnostic criteria defined recently for definite or probable disease were met by the Susac syndrome patients. Random hexamers were used to reverse transcribe roughly 0.45 to 1 ug of RNA. Using its own MiXCR run on the immunoSEQ multiplex PCR reads, TCRdb lists one record per CDR3 protein. The sample contains just under 95,000 distinct CDR3 sequences, roughly 94% of which appear only once. The clonotype originates from a human donor with Susac syndrome. The sequenced sample was CD4+ T cells from PBMCs.

Written as DNA, the CDR3 is TGTGCCAGCAGCTCGACTCCCCTCTACGAGCAGTACTTC. The encoded protein is CASSSTPLYEQYF. This chain connects TRBV7-2 to TRBJ2-7; D unclear. The CDR3 totals 13 residues. Trimming took 4 bases from V and 3 from J, leaving 10 bases between them. Germline assignment: CDR1 SGHTA and CDR2 FQGNSA.